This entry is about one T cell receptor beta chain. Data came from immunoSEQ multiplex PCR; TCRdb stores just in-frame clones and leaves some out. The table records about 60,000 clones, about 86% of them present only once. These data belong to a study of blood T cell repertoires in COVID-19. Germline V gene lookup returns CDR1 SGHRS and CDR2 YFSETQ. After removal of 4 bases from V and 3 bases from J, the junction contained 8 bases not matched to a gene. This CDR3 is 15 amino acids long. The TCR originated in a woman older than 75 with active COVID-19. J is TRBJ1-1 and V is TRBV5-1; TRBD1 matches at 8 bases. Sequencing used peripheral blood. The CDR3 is CASSRGTGGYTEAFF. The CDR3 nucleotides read TGCGCCAGCAGCCGAGGTACAGGGGGGTACACTGAAGCTTTCTTT.